These 26 T cell receptor beta chains share one sample of origin, sequenced in a study of cytomegalovirus exposure and HLA in healthy donors. Researchers ran the PCR with 60 Vbeta and 13 Jbeta primers. Here immunoSEQ multiplex PCR was the method, and the copy in TCRdb shows in-frame clones only, minus some. The table has under 250,000 clones, approximately 80% seen once. Sequenced input: PBMCs. All receptors derive from a woman in her twenties or thirties in good health and CMV-seronegative.

The chain recombines TRBV30 with TRBJ1-1, with a possible D match to TRBD1 (5 bases). CDR3 length equals 14 residues. Trimming took off 1 base at V and 5 bases at J, with 14 bases between the two ends. In germline, CDR1 is GTSNPN, CDR2 SVGIG (reference sequence). DNA for the CDR3: TGTGCCTGGAGTGGACCCCAGGGATGGACTGAAGCTTTCTTT. Translation: CAWSGPQGWTEAFF.

The genes are TRBV5-1 and TRBJ2-5, with D unresolved. The ends were cut back, 5 bases at V and 5 bases at J, with 13 bases in the middle. This CDR3 comprises 13 residues. Looked up from germline, CDR1 is SGHRS and CDR2 is YFSETQ. CDR3 bases: TGCGCCAGCAGTCTAGGTGGTAGGGAGACCCAGTACTTC. As protein: CASSLGGRETQYF.

Remarks on this clone: An end of the junction does not agree with germline; a read error may underlie this. In DNA form, the CDR3 reads TGCAGTGCAAGAGCTAAGACCCAGTACTTC. It translates to CSARAKTQYF. The chain employs TRBV20-1 and TRBJ2-5; D not certain. Germline V gene data show CDR1 as DFQATT and CDR2 as SNEGSKA (reference sequence). The CDR3 consists of 10 residues.

The V and J genes are TRBV29-1 and TRBJ1-4; D is unclear. V lost 6 bases and J lost 11, with 19 bases in between. Germline loops: CDR1 SQVTM, CDR2 ANQGSEA. The CDR3 extends over 13 amino acids. The CDR3 sequence is CSVVPDRGRKLFF. The CDR3 region has the DNA TGCAGCGTGGTTCCCGACCGCGGTCGTAAACTGTTTTTT.

The chain links TRBV7-6 to TRBJ2-1; 16 nucleotides agree with TRBD2. The V segment lost 1 base and the J segment 1 base; nucleotides outside the gene matches: 13. In germline, CDR1 is SGHVS, CDR2 FNYEAQ. The CDR3 has 22 amino acids. This CDR3 reads CASSLDFVAGLAGGGSYNEQFF. In nucleotides, the CDR3 is TGTGCCAGCAGCTTAGATTTCGTGGCGGGACTAGCGGGAGGGGGGTCCTACAATGAGCAGTTCTTC.

This rearrangement joins TRBV5-4 to TRBJ1-6; no clear D. The CDR3 length is 13 residues. Trimming took 3 bases from V and 10 from J, leaving 11 bases between them. The germline V gene has CDR1 SGHNT and CDR2 YYREEE (reference sequence). CDR3 nucleotide sequence: TGTGCCAGCAGCTCTGGAGGTACGTCACCCCTCCACTTT. This encodes CASSSGGTSPLHF.

The chain combines TRBV6-4 with TRBJ2-1; 7 bases are a match to TRBD1. There are 14 residues in the CDR3. J was trimmed by 6 bases and V by 4 bases; bases with no gene match: 6. In germline, CDR1 is MRHNA, CDR2 SNTAGT. The CDR3 reads CASSASAGGNEQFF. For the CDR3, the DNA is TGTGCCAGCAGTGCTTCGGCAGGGGGCAATGAGCAGTTCTTC.

V usage is TRBV10-3 and J usage is TRBJ1-1; D remains unclear. With 6 bases removed from V and 0 bases from J, the gap between germline ends came to 8 bases. Germline-derived CDR1 and CDR2 are ENHRY and SYGVKD. CDR3 size: 13 residues. This CDR3 is CAIRELMNTEAFF. In DNA form, the CDR3 reads TGTGCCATCAGGGAACTAATGAACACTGAAGCTTTCTTT.

The J gene is TRBJ2-1, the V gene TRBV6-5, with 8 bases that match TRBD1. In germline, CDR1 is MNHEY, CDR2 SVGAGI. The CDR3 consists of 16 residues. J lost 7 bases, V lost 4 bases, and 12 bases had no gene match. In nucleotides, the CDR3 is TGTGCCAGCAGTTTAATATCAGGGGGCGCGGGGAATGAGCAGTTCTTC. It codes for CASSLISGGAGNEQFF.

The J gene is TRBJ2-7, the V gene TRBV6-1, with 7 positions matching TRBD2. V lost 3 bases to trimming and J lost 4 bases; unmatched junction nucleotides: 12. The CDR3 consists of 16 residues. Germline lookup yields CDR1 MNHNS and CDR2 SASEGT. CDR3 protein: CASSDTPGLAVYEQYF. The CDR3 DNA reads as TGTGCCAGCAGTGATACTCCTGGCCTAGCGGTGTACGAGCAGTACTTC.

A few counts support this clone. V is TRBV5-1 and J is TRBJ1-3, with D perhaps TRBD1 (6 bases). V dropped 0 bases and J dropped 4 bases, with 11 bases sitting between them. The CDR3 consists of 15 residues. CDR1 and CDR2 (germline): SGHRS, YFSETQ. The CDR3 is CASSLAGGQGNTIYF. For the CDR3, the DNA is TGCGCCAGCAGCTTGGCCGGCGGACAGGGAAACACCATATATTTT.

J is TRBJ2-1 and V is TRBV7-9; 8 bases map to TRBD2. CDR3 length: 18 amino acids. The junction had 10 bases not matched to a gene; V was cut back by 0 bases and J by 3 bases. Germline CDR1 SEHNR, CDR2 FQNEAQ (reference sequence). This CDR3 reads CASSLAAGSGGLYNEQFF. CDR3 bases: TGTGCCAGCAGCTTAGCTGCGGGCTCGGGAGGGCTCTACAATGAGCAGTTCTTC.

The V gene is TRBV28, the J gene TRBJ1-5; 7 positions agree with TRBD1. V was clipped by 5 bases and J by 7 bases; unmatched bases: 11. The V gene's germline CDR1 is MDHEN and CDR2 SYDVKM. CDR3 length equals 15 residues. The CDR3 reads CASSPITGARQPQHF. The CDR3 nucleotides read TGTGCCAGCAGTCCAATTACAGGGGCCAGGCAGCCCCAGCATTTT.

The J gene is TRBJ2-7, the V gene TRBV11-2; D is ambiguous. Trimming took off 1 base at V and 2 bases at J, with 6 bases between the two ends. Per germline, CDR1 SGHAT and CDR2 FQNNGV. The length of the CDR3 is 13 residues. In nucleotides, the CDR3 is TGTGCCAGCAGCTTAGCTCAGACCTACGAGCAGTACTTC. Translating gives CASSLAQTYEQYF.

V gene TRBV6-5 combines with J gene TRBJ1-5; unclear D gene. CDR1 MNHEY and CDR2 SVGAGI come from the germline V gene. CDR3 length equals 15 residues. The germline V and J ends were trimmed by 6 bases and 1 base, with 13 bases remaining between them. This chain's CDR3 is CASRKTPGSNQPQHF. Written as DNA, the CDR3 is TGTGCCAGCAGGAAGACACCTGGGAGCAATCAGCCCCAGCATTTT.

The chain joins TRBV7-2 to TRBJ2-7; D may be TRBD1 (6 bases). The CDR3 totals 15 residues. V was clipped by 1 base and J by 3 bases, with 13 bases between them. CDR1 SGHTA and CDR2 FQGNSA come from the germline V gene. DNA for the CDR3: TGTGCCAGCAGCTTAGTCCCGGGACATCACTACGAGCAGTACTTC. It encodes CASSLVPGHHYEQYF.

The chain carries TRBV18 and TRBJ1-6; no clear D. V gave up 1 base and J gave up 8 bases, with 12 bases separating them. The CDR3 is 15 residues long. Germline CDR1 reads KGHSH; CDR2 reads LQKENI. In nucleotides, the CDR3 is TGTGCCAGCTCACCACTTCGAGACATTGATTCACCCCTCCACTTT. Translation gives CASSPLRDIDSPLHF.

The CDR3 bases are TGCAGCGTTGAAGACCAGGACTTAGCCAAAAACATTCAGTACTTC. Encoded protein: CSVEDQDLAKNIQYF. The V gene is TRBV29-1, the J gene TRBJ2-4, with D perhaps TRBD2 (5 bases). CDR1 and CDR2 from the germline V gene are SQVTM and ANQGSEA. With 0 bases removed from V and 0 bases from J, the gap between germline ends came to 9 bases. CDR3 length: 15 residues.

The chain uses TRBV4-1 and TRBJ1-2; TRBD1 aligns across 8 bases. Germline V lookup: CDR1 MGHRA, CDR2 YSYEKL. CDR3 length equals 15 residues. J was trimmed by 6 bases and V by 3 bases; bases with no gene match: 9. The CDR3 DNA follows: TGCGCCAGCAGCCAGCAGCACCGGGACAGGCATGGCTACACCTTC. Translated: CASSQQHRDRHGYTF.

The chain recombines TRBV5-4 with TRBJ1-2; perhaps TRBD1 as D (6 bases). With 4 bases removed from V and 0 bases from J, the gap between germline ends came to 16 bases. Germline V CDR1 and CDR2: SGHNT, YYREEE (reference sequence). The CDR3 runs 16 residues. DNA for the CDR3: TGTGCCAGCAGCCCGGCCAGGGGAGCCACTAACTATGGCTACACCTTC. It encodes CASSPARGATNYGYTF.

There are many counts of this clone. CDR3 region: CASSAGTGETGELFF. The CDR3 nucleotides read TGTGCCAGCAGTGCCGGGACAGGTGAAACCGGGGAGCTGTTTTTT. V usage is TRBV6-4 and J usage is TRBJ2-2, with 8 nucleotides matching TRBD1. In germline, CDR1 is MRHNA, CDR2 SNTAGT. After removal of 4 bases from V and 5 bases from J, the junction contained 6 bases not matched to a gene. The CDR3 has 15 amino acids.

The V gene is TRBV27, the J gene TRBJ2-5, with D unresolved. The end of the DNA fits TRBJ2-7 better, so the J call may be wrong. From germline, CDR1 is MNHEY and CDR2 SMNVEV (reference sequence). The CDR3 has 13 residues. The CDR3 DNA reads as TGTGCCAGCAGTTTGACACCGCCCTACGAGCAGTACTTC. Protein sequence: CASSLTPPYEQYF.

Notes on this clone: One end of the junction varies from germline; a read error may be responsible. The chain couples TRBV7-9 to TRBJ1-1, with TRBD1 as a possible D gene (6 bases). The CDR3 length is 12 residues. The germline V gene encodes CDR1 SEHNR and CDR2 FQNEAQ (reference sequence). CDR3 sequence (DNA): TGTTCCAGCAGCGCCGGGACAACTGAAGCTTTCTTT. The encoded protein is CSSSAGTTEAFF.

This clone was counted between two and nine times. The chain uses TRBV5-1 and TRBJ2-2; TRBD1 is a possible D gene (5 bases). Trimming pared 6 bases from V and 0 bases from J, leaving 9 bases between. This CDR3 contains 14 residues. CDR1 SGHRS and CDR2 YFSETQ come from the germline V gene. This CDR3 is CASNRQANTGELFF. DNA of the CDR3: TGCGCCAGCAACAGGCAGGCGAACACCGGGGAGCTGTTTTTT.

The V call is TRBV4-1, the J call TRBJ2-4, with D possibly TRBD2 on 6 matching bases. The V and J ends lost 4 bases and 1 base respectively, with 17 bases between them. Germline loops: CDR1 MGHRA, CDR2 YSYEKL. This CDR3 region has 17 residues. This chain's CDR3 is CASSRPVDGGAKNIQYF. The CDR3 region has the DNA TGCGCCAGCAGCCGTCCAGTGGACGGAGGGGCCAAAAACATTCAGTACTTC.

This chain uses TRBV5-4 with TRBJ2-3; the D is unclear. CDR1 SGHNT and CDR2 YYREEE come from the germline V gene (reference sequence). Between the trimmed V and J ends, which lost 4 bases and 0 bases, there was a span of 12 bases. This CDR3 has 15 amino acids. CDR3 region: CASSRGELSTDTQYF. The DNA of the CDR3 is TGTGCCAGCAGCCGTGGTGAACTCAGCACAGATACGCAGTATTTT.